One TCR beta chain is described in this entry. Its antigen is undetermined. During its preparation, the TCRbeta library received unique molecular identifiers. TCRdb re-analysed the PCR reads in MiXCR, keeping a single row per CDR3 protein. Among about 980,000 distinct CDR3 sequences listed, less than 30% were seen once. The record originates from a study of T-cell reconstitution after alpha-beta-depleted transplantation in children. Germline CDR1 and CDR2: SGHRS and YFSETQ. Trimming cost V 0 bases and J 2 bases, with 14 bases left between them. This CDR3 contains 16 residues. Notes on the study in general: Some patients owed their high day-60 TCRbeta diversity to surviving recipient T cells and thymic progenitors. A year had passed since transplant, and T-cell counts and diversity by then came mostly from newly produced T cells.

This chain uses TRBV5-1 with TRBJ1-2, with D perhaps TRBD1 (6 bases). This clonotype was obtained from a boy under two years old who had a stem cell transplant for SCID, so the T cells may come from the graft donor. Specimen: PBMCs, mostly from graft donor cells, collected 360 days after TCRalphabeta/CD19-depleted stem cell transplant. The CDR3 reads CASSLGGQSVNYGYTF. CDR3 bases: TGCGCCAGCAGCTTGGGAGGACAGAGCGTGAACTATGGCTACACCTTC.